Following are 32 T cell receptor beta chains from one sample sequenced in a study of T cell responses to AZD1222 COVID-19 vaccine (dated by TCRdb to the early 2020s). Library preparation was by the immunoSEQ multiplex PCR assay. TCRdb retrieved this table from immuneACCESS and kept in-frame rearrangements only. Not all clones are present; in checked studies, unresolved V genes account for under half, and no reason is known for the remainder. For this sample there are about 140,000 clones; roughly nine tenths appear just once. Clones ranked in the top ten supply roughly 7.6% of the sample. The time point label, read with the paper, signifies: about 28 days (+/-7) after the second vaccine dose. The meaning of the sample's treatment or condition label: meningococcal conjugate vaccine given as trial control. Material: peripheral blood, obtained 28 days after the second dose of the MenACWY control vaccine. The source is an adult who received the MenACWY meningococcal vaccine as a control.

This clone was detected only once. V gene TRBV27 combines with J gene TRBJ2-5; D unresolved. The length of the CDR3 is 12 residues. V lost 4 bases to trimming and J lost 4 bases, with 7 bases between them. The V gene's germline CDR1 is MNHEY and CDR2 SMNVEV (reference sequence). Here the CDR3 DNA reads TGTGCCAGCAGTTACCTCCTAGAGACCCAGTACTTC. It is translated as CASSYLLETQYF.

This clone has a single count. The chain recombines TRBV10-2 with TRBJ1-1, with 7 nucleotides matching TRBD1. This CDR3 has 13 residues. J lost 7 bases, V lost 8 bases, and 10 bases had no gene match. Germline V gene sequence: CDR1 WSHSY, CDR2 SAAADI. The CDR3 protein is CASGGQDGLEAFF. Here the CDR3 DNA reads TGCGCCAGCGGAGGACAGGATGGACTTGAAGCTTTCTTT.

The chain employs TRBV19 and TRBJ2-7; weak D call: TRBD1 (5 bases). The CDR3 is made up of 16 amino acids. Trimming pared 6 bases from V and 5 bases from J, leaving 23 bases between. CDR1 LNHDA and CDR2 SQIVND come from the germline V gene (reference sequence). The CDR3 spells CASRNRPGSHIDEQYF. The CDR3 coding sequence is TGTGCCAGTAGGAACAGGCCAGGATCCCACATTGACGAGCAGTACTTC.

The chain links TRBV15 to TRBJ1-1; D might be TRBD1 (5 bases). CDR1 and CDR2 from the germline V gene are LNHNV and YYDKDF (reference sequence). The V gene lost 1 base and the J gene lost 5 bases, with 11 bases spanning the gap. The CDR3 runs 14 residues. As DNA, the CDR3 is TGTGCCACCAGCAGAGGTCTCAGGGAGACTGAAGCTTTCTTT. Translation: CATSRGLRETEAFF.

Details on this clone: The same CDR3 can be traced to other DNA sequences in this sample. The chain joins TRBV29-1 to TRBJ2-7; TRBD1 agrees at 12 bases. This CDR3 is 13 amino acids long. Germline assignment: CDR1 SQVTM and CDR2 ANQGSEA. V lost 6 bases, J lost 7 bases, and 7 bases stayed unmatched. CDR3 in DNA: TGCAGCGTGGCGGGACAGGGGGCACGGGAGCAGTACTTC. Translating gives CSVAGQGAREQYF.

The V and J genes are TRBV7-9 and TRBJ2-7; no clear D. The CDR3 contains 13 residues. The V end lost 0 bases, the J end lost 2 bases, and 5 bases lay between the germline ends. Germline assignment: CDR1 SEHNR and CDR2 FQNEAQ (reference sequence). CDR3 amino acids: CASSLASTYEQYF. CDR3 DNA sequence: TGTGCCAGCAGCTTAGCCAGTACCTACGAGCAGTACTTC.

The chain links TRBV11-2 to TRBJ1-1; D gene ambiguous. CDR1 and CDR2 from the germline V gene are SGHAT and FQNNGV. V was trimmed by 3 bases and J by 5 bases, leaving 13 bases between them. The CDR3 consists of 14 residues. The CDR3 protein is CASSLAAGSTEAFF. The CDR3 region has the DNA TGTGCCAGCAGCTTGGCGGCAGGTTCGACTGAAGCTTTCTTT.

This clone showed up just once. V and J are TRBV27 and TRBJ2-5; maybe TRBD2 (6 bases). Germline CDR1 is MNHEY and CDR2 is SMNVEV (reference sequence). Deletions cut 4 bases from V and 1 base from J, with 13 bases between. This CDR3 has 15 amino acids. The CDR3 reads CASSSGGTFQETQYF. CDR3 bases: TGTGCCAGCAGTTCAGGAGGGACTTTCCAAGAGACCCAGTACTTC.

The chain joins TRBV5-5 to TRBJ1-5; D not certain. The CDR3 is made up of 14 amino acids. Germline V CDR1 and CDR2: SGHKS, YYEKEE (reference sequence). Trimming took 0 bases from V and 5 from J, leaving 9 bases between them. CDR3 amino acids: CASSLGASYQPQHF. CDR3 bases: TGTGCCAGCAGCTTGGGGGCCAGTTATCAGCCCCAGCATTTT.

The chain links TRBV21-1 to TRBJ2-3; TRBD2, the table's D call, lacks a check against the DNA. TRBV21-1 is marked as a pseudogene. The CDR3 sequence is 16 residues long. The CDR3 loop is CASSSGTSGSTDTQYF. The CDR3 DNA sequence: TGTGCCAGCAGCTCAGGGACTAGCGGAAGCACAGATACGCAGTATTTT.

In its sample, this clone was seen once. CDR3 DNA sequence: TGTGCCAGCAGCTTAGCTCTAGCGGGCGTTAGGCTCCCGTACGAGCAGTACTTC. Its protein is CASSLALAGVRLPYEQYF. This chain connects TRBV7-2 to TRBJ2-7, with 8 bases lining up with TRBD2. This CDR3 is 18 amino acids long. Germline CDR1 is SGHTA and CDR2 is FQGNSA. J was trimmed by 4 bases and V by 0 bases; bases with no gene match: 14.

This chain links TRBV27 with TRBJ2-2; D may be TRBD2 (5 bases). This CDR3 has 16 amino acids. Germline V CDR1 and CDR2: MNHEY, SMNVEV (reference sequence). Between the trimmed V and J ends, which lost 4 bases and 3 bases, there was a span of 15 bases. The CDR3, as DNA: TGTGCCAGCAGTTCCCTGTGGACGCGGGACACCGGGGAGCTGTTTTTT. Amino acid sequence: CASSSLWTRDTGELFF.

The chain employs TRBV5-6 and TRBJ2-5, with a weak D call TRBD2 (5 bases). With 2 bases removed from V and 5 bases from J, the gap between germline ends came to 10 bases. Germline values: CDR1 SGHDT, CDR2 YYEEEE. The CDR3 spans 13 residues. In DNA form, the CDR3 reads TGTGCCAGCAGCTTCCGGGAACGGGAGACCCAGTACTTC. As protein: CASSFRERETQYF.

V is TRBV2 and J is TRBJ1-2, with 12 bases identical to TRBD1. Losses at the gene ends were 2 bases for V and 8 bases for J; bases not matched to a gene: 6. Germline values: CDR1 SNHLY, CDR2 FYNNEI. This CDR3 is built from 15 residues. The CDR3 is CASSETRDRGRGYTF. Here the CDR3 DNA reads TGTGCCAGCAGTGAAACCCGGGACAGGGGGCGCGGCTACACCTTC.

J is TRBJ1-1 and V is TRBV7-9, with D maybe TRBD1 (6 bases). V gave up 5 bases and J gave up 1 base, with 11 bases separating them. Germline assignment: CDR1 SEHNR and CDR2 FQNEAQ (reference sequence). This CDR3 has 14 residues. CDR3: CASSKTGSNTEAFF. CDR3 sequence (DNA): TGTGCCAGCAGCAAAACAGGGTCGAACACTGAAGCTTTCTTT.

The rearrangement uses TRBV7-9 and TRBJ2-7, with D possibly matching TRBD1 (7 bases). The CDR3 has 14 amino acids. Germline V gives CDR1 SEHNR, CDR2 FQNEAQ (reference sequence). The V gene lost 5 bases and the J gene lost 2 bases, with 13 bases spanning the gap. This chain's CDR3 is CASSEQGTAYEQYF. For the CDR3, the DNA is TGTGCCAGCAGCGAACAGGGGACTGCCTACGAGCAGTACTTC.

V gene TRBV9 combines with J gene TRBJ2-7; D ambiguous. This CDR3 comprises 14 residues. V lost 4 bases and J lost 3, with 14 bases in between. Per germline, CDR1 SGDLS and CDR2 YYNGEE. The DNA for the CDR3 is TGTGCCAGCAGCTCCGGATCGTTGAACTACGAGCAGTACTTC. Amino acids: CASSSGSLNYEQYF.

The chain couples TRBV28 to TRBJ1-4, with D maybe TRBD1 (5 bases). This CDR3 is built from 14 residues. With 3 bases removed from V and 3 bases from J, the gap between germline ends came to 8 bases. Germline CDR1 reads MDHEN; CDR2 reads SYDVKM. The CDR3 region is CASSLTVPNEKLFF. DNA of the CDR3: TGTGCCAGCAGTTTGACAGTCCCTAATGAAAAACTGTTTTTT. The entire variable domain, with the rest obtained from reference TRBV28 and TRBJ1-4, is as follows: DVKVTQSSRYLVKRTGEKVFLECVQDMDHENMFWYRQDPGLGLRLIYFSYDVKMKEKGDIPEGYSVSREKKERFSLILESASTNQTSMYLCASSLTVPNEKLFFGSGTQLSVL.

This chain uses TRBV11-3 with TRBJ1-2, with a weak D call TRBD1 (6 bases). CDR3 length: 17 residues. Looked up from germline, CDR1 is SGHNT and CDR2 is YENEEA. Trimming cost V 4 bases and J 0 bases, with 18 bases left between them. The CDR3 coding sequence is TGTGCCAGCAGCTGTGCCGGGACACAACTTACTAACTATGGCTACACCTTC. Protein product: CASSCAGTQLTNYGYTF. The complete variable domain, with remaining parts taken from reference TRBV11-3 and TRBJ1-2, reads EAGVVQSPRYKIIEKKQPVAFWCNPISGHNTLYWYLQNLGQGPELLIRYENEEAVDDSQLPKDRFSAERLKGVDSTLKIQPAELGDSAVYLCASSCAGTQLTNYGYTFGSGTRLTVV.

This clone was observed a handful of times. The V and J genes are TRBV7-2 and TRBJ2-5, with D possibly being TRBD1 or TRBD2 (5 bases each). This CDR3 has 16 amino acids. V was shortened by 1 base and J by 2 bases, with 14 bases between the two germline ends. CDR1 is SGHTA and CDR2 is FQGNSA in the germline V gene. This CDR3 reads CASSLVIGAAQETQYF. For the CDR3, the DNA is TGTGCCAGCAGCTTAGTAATCGGGGCAGCTCAAGAGACCCAGTACTTC.

The CDR3 DNA follows: TGTGCCAGCAGCCCAGGGGGACTAGCGGGAGTTGGGAACACCGGGGAGCTGTTTTTT. As protein: CASSPGGLAGVGNTGELFF. The V call is TRBV14, the J call TRBJ2-2; TRBD2 agrees at 14 bases. V was pared by 4 bases and J by 1 base, with 8 bases of the junction left unmatched. CDR3 length equals 19 residues. Germline V lookup: CDR1 SGHDN, CDR2 FVKESK.

The rearrangement uses TRBV11-2 and TRBJ1-2; D uncertain. Per germline, CDR1 SGHAT and CDR2 FQNNGV. V was trimmed by 0 bases and J by 7 bases, leaving 15 bases between them. The CDR3 has 15 residues. The chain's CDR3 is CASSLESVHFSGYTF. The CDR3 nucleotides read TGTGCCAGCAGCTTAGAAAGTGTGCATTTTTCTGGCTACACCTTC.

Details on this clone: At one of its ends the junction is not consistent with the germline gene, which may arise from a read error. The chain combines TRBV3-1 (or the pseudogene TRBV3-2) with TRBJ1-5; D is possibly TRBD1 (5 bases). The CDR3 is 15 residues long. Germline-derived CDR1 and CDR2 are LGHDT and YNNKEL (reference sequence). The CDR3: CASSEDSRFNQPQHF. The CDR3 DNA follows: TGTGCCAGCAGCGAAGACAGTCGTTTTAATCAGCCCCAGCATTTT.

The chain couples TRBV10-3 to TRBJ2-3, with D maybe TRBD2 (5 bases). This CDR3 is built from 14 residues. Looked up from germline, CDR1 is ENHRY and CDR2 is SYGVKD. The V end lost 8 bases, the J end lost 6 bases, and 18 bases lay between the germline ends. The CDR3 sequence: CAIAPADGVDTQYF. As DNA, the CDR3 is TGTGCCATCGCCCCCGCCGACGGGGTGGATACGCAGTATTTT.

The chain recombines TRBV10-1 with TRBJ2-7, with D possibly TRBD2 on 5 matching bases. Trimming cost V 3 bases and J 3 bases, with 15 bases left between them. CDR1 is WNHNN, CDR2 SYGVQD, per germline (reference sequence). The CDR3 is made up of 15 amino acids. CDR3 region: CASSEGRGIHYEQYF. CDR3 DNA: TGCGCCAGCAGTGAAGGTCGGGGAATACACTACGAGCAGTACTTC.

The chain employs TRBV13 and TRBJ1-1, with TRBD1 matching 7 bases. V gave up 3 bases and J gave up 1 base; unmatched junction bases: 5. The germline V gene has CDR1 PRHDT and CDR2 FYEKMQ (reference sequence). The CDR3 has 15 residues. CDR3 sequence (DNA): TGTGCCAGCAGCTTTATAGGGACAGCGAACACTGAAGCTTTCTTT. Amino acids: CASSFIGTANTEAFF.

The V and J genes are TRBV7-6 and TRBJ1-5, with 7 bases matching TRBD1. In germline, CDR1 is SGHVS, CDR2 FNYEAQ. Trimming took 1 base from V and 6 from J; bases not matched to a gene: 9. The CDR3 covers 16 residues. CDR3 sequence: CASSLELGGGGQPQHF. For the CDR3, the DNA is TGTGCCAGCAGCTTAGAATTGGGAGGGGGCGGTCAGCCCCAGCATTTT.

This clone was seen just once. J is TRBJ2-3 and V is TRBV12-5, with a tentative D call TRBD1 (6 bases). V was trimmed by 5 bases and J by 1 base, leaving 13 bases between them. CDR3 length: 15 amino acids. Germline lookup yields CDR1 LGHNT and CDR2 FRNRAP. CDR3 nucleotides: TGTGCTAGTGGTCCCGGGACACCCGGCACAGATACGCAGTATTTT. Its translation: CASGPGTPGTDTQYF.

The rearrangement links TRBV3-1 (or the pseudogene TRBV3-2) to TRBJ1-6, with 9 bases fitting TRBD1. CDR3 size: 19 residues. Germline assignment: CDR1 LGHDT and CDR2 YNNKEL (reference sequence). V lost 0 bases to trimming and J lost 8 bases; unmatched junction nucleotides: 14. The CDR3 protein is CASSQDRGEIGTGHSPLHF. The DNA of the CDR3 is TGTGCCAGCAGCCAAGATAGGGGGGAGATTGGGACAGGGCATTCACCCCTCCACTTT.

The chain uses TRBV6-6 and TRBJ1-5, with 9 bases that match TRBD1. V shed 6 bases, J shed 0 bases, and the junction held 6 bases outside the gene matches. Looked up from germline, CDR1 is MNHNY and CDR2 is SVGAGI (reference sequence). The CDR3 length is 16 residues. For the CDR3, the DNA is TGTGCCAGCAGCCTTGGGACAGGGTATAGCAATCAGCCCCAGCATTTT. Amino acids: CASSLGTGYSNQPQHF.

This rearrangement joins TRBV6-2 or TRBV6-3 to TRBJ1-5; D possibly corresponds to TRBD1 (5 bases). V lost 5 bases, J lost 7 bases, and 18 bases lay in between. This CDR3 comprises 15 residues. CDR1 is MNHEY and CDR2 is SVGEGT in the germline V gene. The CDR3 DNA reads TGTGCCAGCAGTAGTTACTTGGGGGAAACCCAGCCCCAGCATTTT. Encoded protein: CASSSYLGETQPQHF.

A single count supports this clone. This chain uses TRBV10-3 with TRBJ2-3; no definite D call. In germline, CDR1 is ENHRY, CDR2 SYGVKD. V was cut by 5 bases and J by 1 base, with 10 bases left in between. This CDR3 has 14 residues. The CDR3 DNA reads as TGTGCCATCAGTTACTCAATAGGCACAGATACGCAGTATTTT. Its protein is CAISYSIGTDTQYF.